The present entry profiles one TCR beta chain with its context. Antigen unknown. Germline CDR1 is DFQATT and CDR2 is SNEGSKA (reference sequence). With 5 bases clipped from V and 10 bases from J, the junction kept 13 bases outside the gene matches. This CDR3 has 16 residues. TCRdb re-derived calls from the 5' RACE reads in MiXCR, one entry per CDR3 protein. The sample gives about 1.7 million distinct CDR3 sequences, about 31% of which show up once; approximately 0.25% is in the top ten. The sample comes from a study of identical twins. Whole-study findings and limits: Conclusions were drawn cross-sectionally by statistical analysis, without following the same donors. Insertions ran lower in abundant cord blood beta clonotypes, though not in memory repertoires.

The J gene is TRBJ2-1, the V gene TRBV20-1, with TRBD2 matching 14 bases. The sample taken for sequencing was cord blood. The sequence came from a newborn girl in good health. The CDR3 protein is CSAGTSGGQEYYEQFF. The CDR3, as DNA: TGCAGTGCTGGGACTAGCGGGGGTCAAGAGTACTACGAGCAGTTCTTC.